Included here is one TCR beta chain sequence, with context. This specimen belongs to a study of blood T cell repertoires in COVID-19. Background on the study: COVID-19 samples, acute and convalescent, were from the United States, Italy and Spain. PBMCs, B-cell-depleted T cells, or T cells were the source of the cDNA or gDNA that made up the material.

Seattle's cohort entered during active infection and was followed longitudinally. Study processing details: Reference gene primer amplification yielded estimated nucleated cell counts. Measured with immunoSEQ multiplex PCR; TCRdb has only the in-frame clones, and not every one. D and trimming come from the DNA, and the V and J calls and clone size come from that table. The sample consists of around 400,000 clones, roughly 86% of them appearing once. In germline, CDR1 is LNHDA, CDR2 SQIVND (reference sequence). Trimming left V 3 bases short and J 5 bases short, with 14 bases between. The CDR3 is 14 amino acids.

The specimen sequenced was peripheral blood. This chain connects TRBV19 to TRBJ2-7; D may be TRBD1 (6 bases). This sequence was found in a woman aged 25 to 39 with COVID-19, enrolled during active disease. The CDR3 DNA reads TGTGCCAGTAGTATGGTGCAGGGGTGGGACGAGCAGTACTTC. It translates to CASSMVQGWDEQYF.